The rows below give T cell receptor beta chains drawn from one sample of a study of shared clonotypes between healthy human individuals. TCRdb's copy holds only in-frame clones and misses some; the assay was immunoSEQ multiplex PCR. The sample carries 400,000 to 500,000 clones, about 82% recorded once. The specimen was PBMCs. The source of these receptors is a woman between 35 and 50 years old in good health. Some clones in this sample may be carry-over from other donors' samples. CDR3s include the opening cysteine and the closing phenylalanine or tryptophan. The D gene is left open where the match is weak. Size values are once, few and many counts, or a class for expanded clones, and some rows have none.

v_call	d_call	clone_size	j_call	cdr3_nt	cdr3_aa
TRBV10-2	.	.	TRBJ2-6	TGCGCCAGCAGTGACGCTCGGGTCGGGGCCAACGTCCTGACTTTC	CASSDARVGANVLTF
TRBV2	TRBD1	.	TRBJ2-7	TGTGCCAGCAGCAGAGACAGGGTAACCTACGAGCAGTACTTC	CASSRDRVTYEQYF
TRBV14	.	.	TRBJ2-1	TGTGCCAGCAGCCAACTGGTCTACAATGAGCAGTTCTTC	CASSQLVYNEQFF
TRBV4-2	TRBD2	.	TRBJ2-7	TGTGCCAGCAGCCACCCCGGGAAAAGGGGAGGGCCCTCCTACGAGCAGTACTTC	CASSHPGKRGGPSYEQYF
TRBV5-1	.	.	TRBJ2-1	TGCGCCAGCAGCTTGGGGCAAGGTCCCAACAATGAGCAGTTCTTC	CASSLGQGPNNEQFF
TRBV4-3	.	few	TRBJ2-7	TGCGCCAGCAGCCAAGATCTATCCAGCATCTACGAGCAGTACTTC	CASSQDLSSIYEQYF
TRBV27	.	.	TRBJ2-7	TGTGCCAGCAGTGGGGGGGCACGGCCCACCTACGAGCAGTACTTC	CASSGGARPTYEQYF
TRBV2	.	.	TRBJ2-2	TGTGCCAGCAGTGTTAGCGGCCCGAACACCGGGGAGCTGTTTTTT	CASSVSGPNTGELFF
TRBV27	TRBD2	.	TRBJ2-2	TGTGCCAGCAGTTTAATAGCGGGGGGTAACACCGGGGAGCTGTTTTTT	CASSLIAGGNTGELFF
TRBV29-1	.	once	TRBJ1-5	TGCAGCGTTGGCAGTCACAATCAGCCCCAGCATTTT	CSVGSHNQPQHF
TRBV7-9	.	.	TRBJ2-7	TGTGCCAGCAGCTCCGGGACCGTCTACGAGCAGTACTTC	CASSSGTVYEQYF
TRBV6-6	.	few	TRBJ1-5	TGTGCCAGCAGTTACCCCCAGGCAGGGGGCAATCAGCCCCAGCATTTT	CASSYPQAGGNQPQHF
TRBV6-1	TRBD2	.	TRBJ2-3	TGTGCCAGCAGTAGACGGGAGGGTACAGATACGCAGTATTTT	CASSRREGTDTQYF
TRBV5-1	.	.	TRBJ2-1	TGCGCCAGCAGCCGGACTGGGGACAACGACAATGAGCAGTTCTTC	CASSRTGDNDNEQFF
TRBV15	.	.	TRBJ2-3	TGTGCCACCAGCGGGCGACTGTCAGAGAGCACAGATACGCAGTATTTT	CATSGRLSESTDTQYF
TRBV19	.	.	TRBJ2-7	TGTGCCAGTAGTAGCCTCTACGAGCAGTACTTC	CASSSLYEQYF
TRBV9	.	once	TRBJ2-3	TGTGCCAGCAGCGATTCGGGCTTCGGGACAGATACGCAGTATTTT	CASSDSGFGTDTQYF
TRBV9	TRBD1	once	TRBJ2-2	TGTGCCAGCAGCGCACCCACAGGGGGCCCGGGCGGGGAGCTGTTTTTT	CASSAPTGGPGGELFF
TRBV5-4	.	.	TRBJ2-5	TGTGCCAGCAGCTTCCGACCAAGGTCTCAAGAGACCCAGTACTTC	CASSFRPRSQETQYF
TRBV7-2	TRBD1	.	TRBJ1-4	TGTGCCAGCAGCTTAAGCTATTCAGGGGGGGTGGTAAAACTGTTTTTT	CASSLSYSGGVVKLFF
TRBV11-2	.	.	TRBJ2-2	TGTGCCAGCAGTTCCTACACCGCCGGGGAGCTGTTTTTT	CASSSYTAGELFF
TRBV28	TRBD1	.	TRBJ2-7	TGTGCCAGCAGGGGGACAGGGGGCGTTGAGCAGTACTTC	CASRGTGGVEQYF
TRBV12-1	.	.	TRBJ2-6	TGTGCCAGCAGCTTGCATCATGTAGGACAAAGTCGGGCCAACGTCCTGACTTTC	CASSLHHVGQSRANVLTF
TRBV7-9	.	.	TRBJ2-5	TGTGCCAGCACCCCCGGCGAGACCCAGTACTTC	CASTPGETQYF
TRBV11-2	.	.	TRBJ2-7	TGTGCCAGCAGCTTAGAAGCCCCAGGTGTTTACGAGCAGTACTTC	CASSLEAPGVYEQYF
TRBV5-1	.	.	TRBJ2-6	TGCGCCAGCAGCTTGGGTGGGAACTCTGGGGCCAACGTCCTGACTTTC	CASSLGGNSGANVLTF
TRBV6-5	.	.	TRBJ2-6	TGTGCCAGCAGTTACCGCGGGGCTGGGGCCAACGTCCTGACTTTC	CASSYRGAGANVLTF
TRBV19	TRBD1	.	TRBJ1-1	TGTGCCAGTAGTCCTCCAGGGGGACATAACACTGAAGCTTTCTTT	CASSPPGGHNTEAFF